These 21 T cell receptor beta chains were all obtained from the same sample, sequenced in a study of blood T cell repertoires in COVID-19. Clones were sequenced by immunoSEQ multiplex PCR, and TCRdb holds only the in-frame ones, with some missing. The data hold approximately 140,000 clones, with around 81% observed a single time. The sequenced sample consisted of peripheral blood. The origin of the receptors is a human donor in a cohort sampled during active COVID-19.

The rearrangement joins TRBV19 to TRBJ1-5, with 9 bases identical to TRBD1. There are 16 residues in the CDR3. The trim removed 0 bases at V and 9 bases at J, leaving 9 bases unmatched. Germline V lookup: CDR1 LNHDA, CDR2 SQIVND (reference sequence). This CDR3 reads CASSIDQQGATRPQHF. CDR3 nucleotide sequence: TGTGCCAGTAGTATAGACCAACAGGGGGCGACGCGGCCCCAGCATTTT.

As for this clone: Within the sample, other DNA sequences also encode this same CDR3. V is TRBV9 and J is TRBJ2-1, with 11 bases aligning to TRBD2. Germline assignment: CDR1 SGDLS and CDR2 YYNGEE. The V and J ends lost 4 bases and 3 bases, in that order; junction bases with no gene match: 3. This CDR3 is 15 amino acids long. Here the CDR3 DNA reads TGTGCCAGCAGCTCGGGGACTAGCGGCTACAATGAGCAGTTCTTC. Translation: CASSSGTSGYNEQFF.

This chain links TRBV7-3 with TRBJ2-1; no reliable D call. The CDR3 totals 13 residues. CDR1 SGHTA and CDR2 FQGTGA come from the germline V gene. V was clipped by 3 bases and J by 3 bases, with 6 bases between them. The CDR3 sequence: CASSLESYNEQFF. The CDR3 DNA is TGTGCCAGCAGCTTGGAGAGCTACAATGAGCAGTTCTTC.

The CDR3 DNA is TGTGCCAGCAGTTTAGTTTCAGGGCAGAGCTACGAGCAGTACTTC. It translates to CASSLVSGQSYEQYF. The chain carries TRBV28 and TRBJ2-7; D perhaps matches TRBD1 (5 bases). The CDR3 runs 15 residues. Germline V gives CDR1 MDHEN, CDR2 SYDVKM. Trimming cost V 2 bases and J 3 bases, with 14 bases left between them.

The V call is TRBV28, the J call TRBJ1-1, with D tentatively TRBD1 (6 bases). In germline, CDR1 is MDHEN, CDR2 SYDVKM. Trimming pared 2 bases from V and 1 base from J, leaving 11 bases between. This CDR3 has 15 residues. In DNA form, the CDR3 reads TGTGCCAGCAGTTTACGGACAGTGAGGAACACTGAAGCTTTCTTT. Its translation is CASSLRTVRNTEAFF.

The chain is built from TRBV2 and TRBJ2-5; TRBD2 matches 9 bases. The germline V gene encodes CDR1 SNHLY and CDR2 FYNNEI. V shed 6 bases, J shed 4 bases, and the junction held 0 bases outside the gene matches. The CDR3 loop spans 12 amino acids. CDR3 sequence (DNA): TGTGCCAGCAGACTAGCGGGAGAGACCCAGTACTTC. This translates into CASRLAGETQYF.

This sequence joins TRBV28 and TRBJ2-2; 8 bases align to TRBD2. The CDR3 length is 14 residues. Per germline, CDR1 MDHEN and CDR2 SYDVKM. Unmatched junction bases numbered 5, after V lost 6 bases and J lost 5 bases. CDR3 in DNA: TGTGCCAGCAGATCGGGAGGGCCGACCGGGGAGCTGTTTTTT. Amino acid sequence: CASRSGGPTGELFF.

This chain connects TRBV21-1 to TRBJ1-5; the D call of TRBD1 is as the table states it, not checked on the DNA. TRBV21-1 is a documented pseudogene. CDR3 length equals 16 residues. In DNA form, the CDR3 reads TGTGCCAGCAGCGCCCCATTGAGACAGGGCGACCAGCCCCAGCATTTT. This encodes CASSAPLRQGDQPQHF.

V gene TRBV20-1 combines with J gene TRBJ2-3; D is undetermined. V lost 5 bases and J 7 bases, leaving 10 bases between the germline ends. The CDR3 length is 11 residues. CDR1 and CDR2 from the germline V gene are DFQATT and SNEGSKA (reference sequence). The CDR3, as DNA: TGCAGTGCTGAATCTAGTTATACGCAGTATTTT. It yields the protein CSAESSYTQYF.

The chain joins TRBV2 to TRBJ1-2, with unresolved D. The germline V gene has CDR1 SNHLY and CDR2 FYNNEI. The V and J ends lost 7 bases and 7 bases respectively, with 13 bases between them. The length of the CDR3 is 12 residues. The CDR3 spells CASNQQLFGYTF. The CDR3 region has the DNA TGTGCCAGCAATCAACAGCTCTTTGGCTACACCTTC.

The chain is built from TRBV18 and TRBJ2-2, with TRBD1 matching over 8 bases. Per germline, CDR1 KGHSH and CDR2 LQKENI. This CDR3 has 15 residues. J lost 1 base, V lost 6 bases, and 4 bases had no gene match. DNA of the CDR3: TGTGCCAGCTCGGTCACAGGGGGGAACACCGGGGAGCTGTTTTTT. Its protein product is CASSVTGGNTGELFF.

The chain joins TRBV18 to TRBJ2-2; 7 bases map to TRBD1. The CDR3 spans 14 residues. The J segment lost 6 bases and the V segment lost 6 bases, leaving 7 bases of the junction unmatched. Germline CDR1 KGHSH, CDR2 LQKENI. CDR3 nucleotides: TGTGCCAGCTCGTTTGACAGGGTCCCCGGGGAGCTGTTTTTT. Its protein product is CASSFDRVPGELFF. The full variable domain, completed using reference TRBV18 and TRBJ2-2, is NAGVMQNPRHLVRRRGQEARLRCSPMKGHSHVYWYRQLPEEGLKFMVYLQKENIIDESGMPKERFSAEFPKEGPSILRIQQVVRGDSAAYFCASSFDRVPGELFFGEGSRLTVL.

The V and J genes are TRBV28 and TRBJ1-6; D not resolved. Trimming removed 6 bases at V and 11 bases at J, with 11 bases between. The V gene's germline CDR1 is MDHEN and CDR2 SYDVKM. The CDR3 consists of 12 residues. The CDR3 protein is CASREGRTPLHF. For the CDR3, the DNA is TGTGCCAGCAGGGAGGGCAGGACACCCCTCCACTTT.

The J gene is TRBJ1-1, the V gene TRBV18; tentatively, D is TRBD1 (5 bases). V lost 6 bases to trimming and J lost 1 base, with 9 bases between them. Germline values: CDR1 KGHSH, CDR2 LQKENI. This CDR3 has 13 amino acids. CDR3: CASSPTANTEAFF. For the CDR3, the DNA is TGTGCCAGCTCTCCGACAGCGAACACTGAAGCTTTCTTT.

CDR3 DNA sequence: TGTGCCAGCAGCTTAGATCCCACCGCAGCGACCAGCACAGATACGCAGTATTTT. Translation: CASSLDPTAATSTDTQYF. The gene calls are TRBV11-2 and TRBJ2-3, with D unresolved. Germline values: CDR1 SGHAT, CDR2 FQNNGV. Deletions cut 0 bases from V and 0 bases from J, with 16 bases between. The CDR3 extends over 18 amino acids.

The chain combines TRBV11-1 with TRBJ2-1; 10 bases are shared with TRBD2. Germline V gene sequence: CDR1 SGHAT, CDR2 FQDESV (reference sequence). Trimming at V came to 4 bases and at J to 4 bases, leaving 4 bases not matched to a gene. This CDR3 has 15 residues. CDR3 nucleotides: TGTGCCAGCAGCTCCGGGACTAGCGATTACAATGAGCAGTTCTTC. It yields the protein CASSSGTSDYNEQFF.

This clone was detected once. This chain links TRBV5-8 with TRBJ2-2; 8 bases fit TRBD1. The germline gives CDR1 SGHTS, CDR2 YDEGEE. This CDR3 is built from 16 residues. With V trimmed by 3 bases and J by 11 bases, 15 bases remained unmatched. The CDR3 DNA sequence: TGTGCCAGCAGCTCCGGGACAGGCTTCTTGGTCGGAGAGCTGTTTTTT. Translated, it gives CASSSGTGFLVGELFF.

V and J are TRBV12-3 or TRBV12-4 and TRBJ1-1; D not certain. This CDR3 has 13 amino acids. With 4 bases removed from V and 1 base from J, the gap between germline ends came to 7 bases. The chain's CDR3 is CASSWAKNTEAFF. The DNA of the CDR3 is TGTGCCAGCAGTTGGGCAAAGAACACTGAAGCTTTCTTT.

The J gene is TRBJ1-3, the V gene TRBV2, with a weak D call TRBD1 (5 bases). The CDR3 contains 13 residues. Trimming pared 8 bases from V and 6 bases from J, leaving 14 bases between. Germline CDR1 and CDR2: SNHLY and FYNNEI. CDR3: CASGARQINTIYF. The CDR3 bases are TGTGCCAGCGGGGCCCGACAGATAAACACCATATATTTT.

This CDR3 is CASSAQGRLGGNQPQHF. In nucleotides, the CDR3 is TGTGCCAGTAGTGCCCAGGGGCGCCTGGGTGGCAATCAGCCCCAGCATTTT. The chain combines TRBV19 with TRBJ1-5; D might be TRBD1 (6 bases). Germline values: CDR1 LNHDA, CDR2 SQIVND (reference sequence). This CDR3 has 17 residues. Trimming removed 5 bases from V and 2 bases from J, with 19 bases in between.

J is TRBJ2-3 and V is TRBV7-2; 7 nucleotides match TRBD2. Unmatched junction bases numbered 8, after V lost 3 bases and J lost 5 bases. Germline assignment: CDR1 SGHTA and CDR2 FQGNSA. The CDR3 has 15 amino acids. CDR3 region: CASSFASGAIDTQYF. For the CDR3, the DNA is TGTGCCAGCAGCTTTGCTAGCGGAGCAATAGATACGCAGTATTTT.